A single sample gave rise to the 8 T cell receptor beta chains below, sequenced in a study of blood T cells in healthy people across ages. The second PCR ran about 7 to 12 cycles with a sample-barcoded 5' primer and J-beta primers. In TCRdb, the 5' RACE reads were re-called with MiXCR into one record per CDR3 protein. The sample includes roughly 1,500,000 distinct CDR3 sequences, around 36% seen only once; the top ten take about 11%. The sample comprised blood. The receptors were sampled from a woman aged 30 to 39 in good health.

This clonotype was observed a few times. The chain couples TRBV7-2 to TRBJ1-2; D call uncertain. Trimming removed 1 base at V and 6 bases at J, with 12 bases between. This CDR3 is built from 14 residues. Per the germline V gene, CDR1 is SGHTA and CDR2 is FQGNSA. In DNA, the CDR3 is TGTGCCAGCAGCTTAGGTGGCGACTACGATGGCTACACCTTC. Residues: CASSLGGDYDGYTF.

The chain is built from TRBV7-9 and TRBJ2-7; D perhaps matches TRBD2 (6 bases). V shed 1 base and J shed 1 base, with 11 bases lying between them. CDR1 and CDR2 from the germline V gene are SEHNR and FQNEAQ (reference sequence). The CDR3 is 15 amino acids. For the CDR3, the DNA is TGTGCCAGCAGCTTAGTACGGAGGGGTTCCTACGAGCAGTACTTC. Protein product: CASSLVRRGSYEQYF.

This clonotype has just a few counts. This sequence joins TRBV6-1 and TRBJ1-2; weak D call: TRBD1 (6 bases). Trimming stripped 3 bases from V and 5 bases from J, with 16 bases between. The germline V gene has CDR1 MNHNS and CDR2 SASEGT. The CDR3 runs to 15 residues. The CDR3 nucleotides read TGTGCCAGCAGTGATGGTTTTAACAGGGTGTATGGCTACACCTTC. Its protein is CASSDGFNRVYGYTF.

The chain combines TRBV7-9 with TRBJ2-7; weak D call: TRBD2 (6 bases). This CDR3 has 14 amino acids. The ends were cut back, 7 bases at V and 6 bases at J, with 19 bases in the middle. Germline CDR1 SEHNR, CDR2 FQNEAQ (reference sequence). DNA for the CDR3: TGTGCCAGCAACTGGGGGACTCATCAGGGCGAGCAGTACTTC. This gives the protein CASNWGTHQGEQYF.

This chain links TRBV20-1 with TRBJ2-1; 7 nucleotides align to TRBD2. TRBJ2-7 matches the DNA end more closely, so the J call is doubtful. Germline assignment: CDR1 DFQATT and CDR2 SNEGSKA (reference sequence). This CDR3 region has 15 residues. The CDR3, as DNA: TGCAGTGCCAGGACGGATCAGCGGGGTGACCACGAGCAGTACTTC. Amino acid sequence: CSARTDQRGDHEQYF.

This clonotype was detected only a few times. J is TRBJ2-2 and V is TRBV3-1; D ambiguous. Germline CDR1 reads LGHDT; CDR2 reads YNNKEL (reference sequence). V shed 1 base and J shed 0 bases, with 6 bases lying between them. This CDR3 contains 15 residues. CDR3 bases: TGTGCCAGCAGCCAAGGGAGCCCGAACACCGGGGAGCTGTTTTTT. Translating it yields CASSQGSPNTGELFF.

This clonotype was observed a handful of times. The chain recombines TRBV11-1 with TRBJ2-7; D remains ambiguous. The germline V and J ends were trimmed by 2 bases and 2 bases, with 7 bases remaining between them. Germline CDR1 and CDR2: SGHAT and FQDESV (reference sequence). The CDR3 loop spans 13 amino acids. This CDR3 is CASSLKETYEQYF. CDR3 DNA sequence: TGTGCCAGCAGCTTAAAGGAGACCTACGAGCAGTACTTC.

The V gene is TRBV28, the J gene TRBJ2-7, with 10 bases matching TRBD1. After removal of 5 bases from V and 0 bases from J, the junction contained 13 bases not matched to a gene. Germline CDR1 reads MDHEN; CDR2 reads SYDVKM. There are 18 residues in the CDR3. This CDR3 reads CASSPPGTGDSGSYEQYF. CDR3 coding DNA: TGTGCCAGCAGTCCGCCGGGGACAGGGGATAGCGGCTCCTACGAGCAGTACTTC.